This T cell receptor beta chain emerged from a study of Graves' ophthalmopathy and Graves' hyperthyroidism. As for the study in general: Specimen type is peripheral blood, obtained at initial diagnosis before any treatment. Points from the study as a whole: Ophthalmopathy versus stable hyperthyroidism: 13-signature model gave roughly 88% sensitivity, 75% to 83% specificity. In blood, most expanded thyroid clonotypes above 0.001 frequency were also detected.

PBMCs stemmed from roughly 9.4 ml of fresh peripheral blood. CDR1 MNHNS and CDR2 SASEGT come from the germline V gene. Between the trimmed V and J ends, which lost 5 bases and 4 bases, there was a span of 11 bases. There are 13 residues in the CDR3. Remarks on this clonotype: Its antigen is currently unknown.

The sequenced template was RNA, covering the TCR beta CDR3 region. Scientists carried out first-round RT-PCR using HTBI primers and then a second-round multiplex PCR. TCRdb fed the multiplex PCR reads into MiXCR, producing one record per CDR3 protein. The sample contains fewer than 350,000 distinct CDR3 sequences, 17% of which appear only once. The rearrangement joins TRBV6-1 to TRBJ1-2; D call uncertain. The source is an adult man with Graves' ophthalmopathy. Sequencing was done on a sample of peripheral blood. The CDR3: CASSRTTSYGYTF. Written as DNA, the CDR3 is TGTGCCAGCAGTCGCACTACTAGCTATGGCTACACCTTC.